The T cell receptor beta chain described here comes from a study of persistence of HIV-infected CD4 T cells. Cells were stimulated nonspecifically with anti-CD3/anti-CD28 magnetic beads. Responding CD4+ T cells were sorted by upregulation of both CD40 ligand and CD69. Adults with HIV-1 started suppressive ART while chronically infected. Whole-study findings and limits: Degenerate expanded CDR3beta sequences were enriched among CMV- and Gag-responding cells.

The germline V gene encodes CDR1 MDHEN and CDR2 SYDVKM. The CDR3 has 10 residues. Trimming took 6 bases from V and 7 from J, leaving 3 bases between them. Sequencing used immunoSEQ version 4 in survey mode. Clones were sequenced by immunoSEQ multiplex PCR, and TCRdb holds only the in-frame ones, with some missing. The sample carries 40,000 to 60,000 clones, 70% to 90% recorded once. On this clone: Its matching antigen is unknown.

The genes are TRBV28 and TRBJ2-2, with no clear D. This clonotype originated in an adult woman with HIV who was CMV-seropositive. Sequenced here: CD4+ T cells sorted from PBMCs after approximately 19-hour stimulation, sampled from a patient who received antiretroviral therapy. CDR3 loop: CASSSGELFF. DNA for the CDR3: TGTGCCAGCAGCAGCGGGGAGCTGTTTTTT.